The 5 T cell receptor beta chains presented below share a single source sample, sequenced in a study of blood T cell repertoires in COVID-19. Sequencing used immunoSEQ multiplex PCR; TCRdb keeps in-frame clones, though not all of them. This sample has 130,000 to 150,000 clones, with roughly 87% found just once. The sequenced sample consisted of peripheral blood. These receptors came from a woman aged 45-60 years with acute or convalescent COVID-19.

The rearrangement uses TRBV30 and TRBJ2-3; weak D call: TRBD1 (5 bases). This CDR3 region has 12 residues. In germline, CDR1 is GTSNPN, CDR2 SVGIG (reference sequence). The V end was cut by 5 bases, the J end by 3 bases, with 9 bases between. The CDR3 nucleotides are TGTGCCTGGGGACAAAGAACAGATACGCAGTATTTT. It translates to CAWGQRTDTQYF.

This rearrangement joins TRBV13 to TRBJ2-7, with 9 bases fitting TRBD2. In germline, CDR1 is PRHDT, CDR2 FYEKMQ (reference sequence). V gave up 5 bases and J gave up 7 bases; unmatched junction bases: 15. The CDR3 loop spans 16 amino acids. The CDR3 sequence is CASSPPGRAGGGEQYF. In DNA form, the CDR3 reads TGTGCCAGCAGCCCACCGGGGAGAGCGGGAGGCGGGGAGCAGTACTTC.

The chain employs TRBV2 and TRBJ1-4; 9 bases are shared with TRBD1. Germline V lookup: CDR1 SNHLY, CDR2 FYNNEI. This CDR3 has 15 residues. The J segment lost 3 bases and the V segment lost 7 bases, leaving 6 bases of the junction unmatched. The CDR3 sequence: CASTPTGGANEKLFF. In DNA, the CDR3 is TGTGCCAGCACCCCGACAGGGGGAGCTAATGAAAAACTGTTTTTT. The variable domain in full, completed from reference TRBV2 and TRBJ1-4, reads EPEVTQTPSHQVTQMGQEVILRCVPISNHLYFYWYRQILGQKVEFLVSFYNNEISEKSEIFDDQFSVERPDGSNFTLKIRSTKLEDSAMYFCASTPTGGANEKLFFGSGTQLSVL.

The chain recombines TRBV24-1 with TRBJ1-2; maybe TRBD1 (5 bases). Trimming pared 3 bases from V and 5 bases from J, leaving 15 bases between. CDR3 length equals 15 residues. Germline lookup yields CDR1 KGHDR and CDR2 SFDVKD. The CDR3 nucleotides are TGTGCCACCAGTGATGAAGGGGTCCCTTGGTATGGCTACACCTTC. It yields the protein CATSDEGVPWYGYTF.

The chain recombines TRBV7-2 with TRBJ2-5; no clear D. Germline lookup yields CDR1 SGHTA and CDR2 FQGNSA. This CDR3 contains 13 residues. V was pared by 2 bases and J by 2 bases, with 6 bases between. CDR3: CASSLSVQETQYF. In DNA form, the CDR3 reads TGTGCCAGCAGCTTATCCGTGCAAGAGACCCAGTACTTC.